This T cell receptor beta chain is drawn from a study of blood T cells in healthy people across ages. Sample-barcoded 5' priming and a J-beta primer mix drove a second PCR of about 7 to 12 cycles. MiXCR, run by TCRdb on the 5' RACE reads, gives a single entry per CDR3 protein. The sample yields about a million distinct CDR3 sequences, about 53% seen once. This clonotype was counted between two and nine times. This TCR was recovered from an older woman in good health. The specimen was blood.

CDR3 DNA sequence: TGCAGTGTCACTGTCGGCCAGTTCTACGAGCAGTACTTC. Translating gives CSVTVGQFYEQYF. This chain connects TRBV20-1 to TRBJ2-7; D remains ambiguous. The CDR3 totals 13 residues. The germline V and J ends were trimmed by 7 bases and 3 bases, with 16 bases remaining between them. Germline V CDR1 and CDR2: DFQATT, SNEGSKA (reference sequence).